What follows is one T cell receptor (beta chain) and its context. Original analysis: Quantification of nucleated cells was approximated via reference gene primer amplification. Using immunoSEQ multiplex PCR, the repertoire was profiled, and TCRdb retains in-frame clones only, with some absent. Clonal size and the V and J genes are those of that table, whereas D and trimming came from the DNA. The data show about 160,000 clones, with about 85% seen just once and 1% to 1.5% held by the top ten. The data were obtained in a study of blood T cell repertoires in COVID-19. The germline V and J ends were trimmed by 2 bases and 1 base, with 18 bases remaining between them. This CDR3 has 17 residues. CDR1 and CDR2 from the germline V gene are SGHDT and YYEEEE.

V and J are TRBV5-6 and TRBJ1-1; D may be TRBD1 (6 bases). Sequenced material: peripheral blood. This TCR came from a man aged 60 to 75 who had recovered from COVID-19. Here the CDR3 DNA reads TGTGCCAGCAGCTTAGTTGGACAGAACGTCGGGAACACTGAAGCTTTCTTT. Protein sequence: CASSLVGQNVGNTEAFF.